This T cell receptor (beta chain) was identified in a study of blood T cell repertoires in COVID-19. The assay was immunoSEQ multiplex PCR, and TCRdb's table has in-frame clones only and misses some. The table includes about 200,000 clones, approximately 83% detected once. The clonotype comes from a human donor with active or convalescent COVID-19. The donor label of this sample is uncertain. The sample comprised peripheral blood.

Here the CDR3 reads CASSEVRVRNTIYF. As DNA, the CDR3 is TGTGCCAGCAGTGAAGTGCGGGTTAGGAACACCATATATTTT. The gene calls are TRBV2 and TRBJ1-3; D unresolved. CDR3 size: 14 residues. Trimming removed 1 base from V and 7 bases from J, with 11 bases in between. Germline CDR1 is SNHLY and CDR2 is FYNNEI.